Given below is one T cell receptor beta chain in context. Its antigen is not known. These data originate in a study of shared clonotypes between healthy human individuals. Study-level results: Clonotypes which were not shared had lower generation probabilities than clonotypes that all four donors shared.

The study drew all its donors from Caucasian adults living in Nashville, Tennessee. A CD45RA+ naive subset and a CD45RA-negative memory subset were split from CD4+ cells. It was roughly 210 ng DNA, 31,000 or so T cell genomes, that sorted-subset replicate PCRs used. The data were produced by immunoSEQ multiplex PCR, yet TCRdb's version contains in-frame clones alone and is incomplete. The sample has about 1 million clones, about 74% seen once. Trimming at V came to 3 bases and at J to 4 bases, leaving 10 bases not matched to a gene. The CDR3 is 17 residues long. CDR1 and CDR2 (germline): SGHRS, YFSETQ.

The rearrangement links TRBV5-1 to TRBJ2-2; the match to TRBD1 covers 9 bases. Input material: memory CD4+ T cells sorted from blood. This sample's subset: CD45RA-negative fraction. The TCR comes from a man between 18 and 29 years old in good health. Here the CDR3 DNA reads TGCGCCAGCAGCTCCACCGCCGCGACAGGGGGCACCGGGGAGCTGTTTTTT. Translating it yields CASSSTAATGGTGELFF.